One sample yielded the 4 T cell receptor beta chains listed below, sequenced in a study of T cells after posttransplantation cyclophosphamide. Sequencing was performed with immunoSEQ multiplex PCR; in TCRdb, only in-frame clones are kept and a portion is missing. The table lists under 8,500 clones, roughly 81% of them singletons. Busulfan-fludarabine conditioning, marrow transplant, and cyclophosphamide on days +3 and +4 were administered. The sample in question was PBMCs, obtained 1,400 to 1,500 days after allogeneic stem cell transplant with posttransplant cyclophosphamide. These receptors were taken from a male patient aged 25 to 39 who received an allogeneic stem cell transplant from a related donor, was CMV-positive, and had acute GVHD only. Some T cells could come from the graft donor.

A few counts support this clone. V and J are TRBV6-1 and TRBJ1-2; D is unclear. This CDR3 spans 11 amino acids. Germline CDR1 MNHNS, CDR2 SASEGT. V lost 8 bases and J lost 7, with 11 bases in between. CDR3 DNA: TGTGCCAGCCGGGTCGGCGCTGGCTACACCTTC. Residues: CASRVGAGYTF.

V usage is TRBV29-1 and J usage is TRBJ2-3, with a tentative D call TRBD2 (6 bases). The CDR3 length is 14 residues. Germline assignment: CDR1 SQVTM and CDR2 ANQGSEA. With 6 bases removed from V and 4 bases from J, the gap between germline ends came to 17 bases. This CDR3 reads CSVHRDSVPDTQYF. DNA of the CDR3: TGCAGCGTGCACCGGGACTCAGTGCCAGATACGCAGTATTTT.

This CDR3 is CASMDRGRGEQYF. The CDR3 DNA is TGTGCCAGTATGGACAGGGGGCGAGGCGAGCAGTACTTC. V usage is TRBV19 and J usage is TRBJ2-7; 11 bases agree with TRBD1. The CDR3 runs to 13 residues. Trimming removed 7 bases from V and 6 bases from J; junction bases left unmatched: 5. Germline V gene data show CDR1 as LNHDA and CDR2 as SQIVND (reference sequence).

In DNA, the CDR3 is TGTGCCAGCAGTTTATCGAGATTTAGGGGTTCGAACACTGAAGCTTTCTTT. Its translation is CASSLSRFRGSNTEAFF. The V and J genes are TRBV27 and TRBJ1-1; D may be TRBD1 (5 bases). This CDR3 contains 17 residues. Germline CDR1 reads MNHEY; CDR2 reads SMNVEV (reference sequence). Trimming cost V 0 bases and J 1 base, with 15 bases left between them.